The subject of this entry is one TCR beta chain. In the original analysis: Counts of nucleated cells, estimated from reference gene primer amplification, were obtained. The method was immunoSEQ multiplex PCR; TCRdb's version includes in-frame clones alone and lacks a portion of them. V, J and clone size are those of that table, while D and trimming were read from the DNA. The sample has fewer than 130,000 clones; nearly 90% are singletons. These data originate in a study of blood T cell repertoires in COVID-19. Whole-study context: Specimens from acute and convalescent COVID-19 originated in the United States, Italy and Spain.

Trimming cost V 3 bases and J 4 bases; bases outside gene matches: 11. The CDR3 totals 16 residues. Germline V lookup: CDR1 SGHDT, CDR2 YYEEEE. The sequenced material came from peripheral blood. V usage is TRBV5-6 and J usage is TRBJ2-5; 8 nucleotides match TRBD2. This TCR came from a human donor in a cohort sampled during active COVID-19. CDR3 sequence: CASSSPGGLVLETQYF. Written as DNA, the CDR3 is TGTGCCAGCAGCTCGCCGGGGGGACTAGTCCTAGAGACCCAGTACTTC. Looking up the rest from reference TRBV5-6 and TRBJ2-5 gives the full variable domain: DAGVTQSPTHLIKTRGQQVTLRCSPKSGHDTVSWYQQALGQGPQFIFQYYEEEERQRGNFPDRFSGHQFPNYSSELNVNALLLGDSALYLCASSSPGGLVLETQYFGPGTRLLVL.